This T cell receptor beta chain stems from a study of blood T cell repertoires in COVID-19. Study as a whole: In each case, the material was cDNA or gDNA derived from T cells, B-cell-depleted T cells, or PBMCs.

Original processing methods: Amplification from reference gene primers served as the basis for estimated nucleated cell counts. Assay: immunoSEQ multiplex PCR; the TCRdb copy retains only in-frame clones and omits some. Clone size and the V and J calls come from that table; the DNA yielded D and trimming. The profile shows approximately 240,000 clones, roughly 87% of them singletons. Trimming removed 5 bases from V and 7 bases from J; junction bases left unmatched: 5. Germline CDR1 and CDR2: ENHRY and SYGVKD. There are 12 residues in the CDR3. The sequence was obtained from a young woman who had recovered from COVID-19. Material: peripheral blood. The gene calls are TRBV10-3 and TRBJ2-7; 7 nucleotides align to TRBD1. CDR3 sequence (DNA): TGTGCCATCAGTTCGGGACAGTCTGAGCAGTACTTC. It yields the protein CAISSGQSEQYF.